This T cell receptor beta chain derives from a study of OX40 agonist ivuxolimab in advanced cancers. Systemic immunosuppression or autoimmune disease history was grounds to exclude patients. The investigators sampled blood at baseline, at cycle 4 day 1, and at cycle 7 day 1. On this clone itself: Its antigen is unidentified.

Study-level results: Individuals who were partial responders at 0.1-3.0 mg/kg had clonal expansion that ranked among the lowest. The specificity for antigen of the expanded peripheral T cells was not determined.

Generated by immunoSEQ multiplex PCR, the TCRdb table keeps only in-frame clones and is missing some. The data hold 65,000 to 95,000 clones, with roughly 84% observed a single time. With V trimmed by 3 bases and J by 7 bases, 6 bases remained unmatched. Per germline, CDR1 LNHDA and CDR2 SQIVND (reference sequence). CDR3 length: 14 residues. The V gene is TRBV19, the J gene TRBJ2-1; 7 bases are shared with TRBD2. Sequencing used CD4+ or CD8+ T cells sorted from blood, obtained in a trial of the OX40 agonist ivuxolimab. The origin of this receptor is an adult with an advanced solid tumor such as melanoma, head and neck, liver or kidney cancer. The CDR3 here is CASSIRGRGNEQFF. In DNA, the CDR3 is TGTGCCAGTAGTATTCGCGGGAGAGGAAATGAGCAGTTCTTC. Based on the CDR3 plus reference TRBV19 and TRBJ2-1, the full variable domain is DGGITQSPKYLFRKEGQNVTLSCEQNLNHDAMYWYRQDPGQGLRLIYYSQIVNDFQKGDIAEGYSVSREKKESFPLTVTSAQKNPTAFYLCASSIRGRGNEQFFGPGTRLTVL.